The clone carrying this TCR beta chain was recorded a few times. What it binds is not known. This CDR3 contains 13 residues. Germline loops: CDR1 GTSNPN, CDR2 SVGIG (reference sequence). The V end was cut by 4 bases, the J end by 2 bases, with 9 bases between. The data were taken from a study of shared clonotypes between healthy human individuals. Study-level findings and limits: Read depth was anticipated to influence clonotype sharing among donors.

Only in-frame clones appear in the TCRdb table, and some are missing; sequencing was by immunoSEQ multiplex PCR. The data show fewer than 600,000 clones, around 78% seen once. This chain links TRBV30 with TRBJ2-1, with D possibly matching TRBD1 (5 bases). This TCR derives from a woman between 40 and 55 years old in good health. Some clones in this sample may be carry-over from other donors' samples. The source material was PBMCs. The DNA for the CDR3 is TGTGCCTGGAATCAGGGTCCCTACAATGAGCAGTTCTTC. This gives the protein CAWNQGPYNEQFF.